A single sample gave rise to the 21 T cell receptor beta chains below, sequenced in a study of response to subunit inactivated influenza vaccine. TCRdb reprocessed the RT-PCR reads with MiXCR, giving one entry per CDR3 protein. The data show fewer than 650,000 distinct CDR3 sequences, 10% to 15% seen once. The source was PBMCs from blood, collected 40 to 50 days after vaccination. All receptors come from a man aged 50-60 years who received an inactivated influenza vaccine.

This rearrangement joins TRBV11-2 to TRBJ1-1; the D gene is possibly TRBD1 (5 bases). This CDR3 spans 12 amino acids. Trimming took off 5 bases at V and 8 bases at J, with 12 bases between the two ends. Germline CDR1 SGHAT, CDR2 FQNNGV. CDR3 nucleotides: TGTGCCAGCAGCCCGAGACAGACGGAAGCTTTCTTT. Its protein product is CASSPRQTEAFF.

The chain is built from TRBV4-2 and TRBJ2-7; TRBD1 or TRBD2 may be the D gene (5 bases each). Trimming took off 4 bases at V and 3 bases at J, with 13 bases between the two ends. The CDR3 has 14 amino acids. Germline CDR1 and CDR2: LGHNA and YNFKEQ. This chain's CDR3 is CASSPGTHCYEQYF. The CDR3 DNA sequence: TGTGCCAGCAGCCCCGGGACGCACTGCTACGAGCAGTACTTC.

Ten or more counts support this clonotype. The gene calls are TRBV5-1 and TRBJ2-5, with D possibly being TRBD1 (6 bases). Germline values: CDR1 SGHRS, CDR2 YFSETQ. The CDR3 loop spans 13 amino acids. Deletions cut 5 bases from V and 1 base from J, with 9 bases between. CDR3 bases: TGCGCCAGCAGACAGGGCCTCCAAGAGACCCAGTACTTC. Translating it yields CASRQGLQETQYF.

This clonotype showed up just a few times. The rearrangement links TRBV7-2 to TRBJ1-1; 7 bases line up with TRBD1. The CDR3 extends over 14 amino acids. CDR1 is SGHTA and CDR2 is FQGNSA in the germline V gene. The V and J ends lost 5 bases and 7 bases, in that order; junction bases with no gene match: 10. CDR3 sequence (DNA): TGTGCCAGCAGCCCAGGACAGGCCCGCTTTGAAGCTTTCTTT. It yields the protein CASSPGQARFEAFF.

This clonotype occurred a few times. V and J are TRBV20-1 and TRBJ2-7; either TRBD1 or TRBD2 may fit D (5 bases each). Trimming removed 6 bases at V and 0 bases at J, with 18 bases between. CDR3 length: 15 residues. Germline assignment: CDR1 DFQATT and CDR2 SNEGSKA (reference sequence). The CDR3 protein is CSAIPRGRASYEQYF. CDR3 DNA: TGCAGTGCGATCCCCCGGGGCCGAGCCTCCTACGAGCAGTACTTC.

This clonotype was seen more than once but under ten times. V and J are TRBV12-3 or TRBV12-4 and TRBJ2-2; D not resolved. V was clipped by 8 bases and J by 4 bases, with 11 bases between them. There are 13 residues in the CDR3. The DNA for the CDR3 is TGTGCCAGCCGCCCGGCAATCACCGGGGAGCTGTTTTTT. Its translation: CASRPAITGELFF.

The rearrangement links TRBV12-3 or TRBV12-4 to TRBJ1-4; weak D call: TRBD1 (5 bases). Trimming took 6 bases from V and 4 from J, leaving 12 bases between them. The CDR3 consists of 14 residues. This CDR3 reads CASSRDSFNEKLFF. DNA of the CDR3: TGTGCCAGCAGCCGAGACAGTTTTAATGAAAAACTGTTTTTT.

This clonotype was seen more than once but under ten times. The chain's CDR3 is CSAREAGGHHNEQFF. The CDR3 DNA reads as TGCAGTGCTAGAGAAGCGGGGGGCCATCACAATGAGCAGTTCTTC. The gene calls are TRBV20-1 and TRBJ2-1; 9 bases map to TRBD2. V was pared by 0 bases and J by 5 bases, with 5 bases of the junction left unmatched. There are 15 residues in the CDR3. From germline, CDR1 is DFQATT and CDR2 SNEGSKA (reference sequence).

This rearrangement joins TRBV5-6 to TRBJ2-7, with 7 bases identical to TRBD2. Germline trimming cut 2 bases from V and 2 bases from J; bases unmatched to any gene: 7. The CDR3 contains 15 residues. The V gene's germline CDR1 is SGHDT and CDR2 YYEEEE. CDR3: CASSFIASGTYEQYF. CDR3 DNA sequence: TGTGCCAGCAGCTTCATCGCCAGCGGGACCTACGAGCAGTACTTC.

The chain employs TRBV3-1 and TRBJ2-7; a weak D match, TRBD1 (6 bases). The V end lost 1 base, the J end lost 7 bases, and 11 bases lay between the germline ends. Germline loops: CDR1 LGHDT, CDR2 YNNKEL (reference sequence). This CDR3 spans 13 amino acids. The CDR3 loop reads CASSQVGALEQYF. In DNA, the CDR3 is TGTGCCAGCAGCCAAGTGGGGGCGCTTGAGCAGTACTTC.

This rearrangement joins TRBV7-9 to TRBJ1-4; D gene uncertain. This CDR3 comprises 13 residues. V lost 3 bases and J 8 bases, leaving 10 bases between the germline ends. Germline CDR1 SEHNR, CDR2 FQNEAQ (reference sequence). CDR3 sequence reads: CASSLYSSEKLFF. The CDR3 nucleotides are TGTGCCAGCAGCTTGTACAGCTCGGAAAAACTGTTTTTT.

This clonotype was observed a handful of times. This chain links TRBV4-3 with TRBJ2-7; D unresolved. The CDR3 totals 13 residues. CDR1 LGHNA and CDR2 YSLEER come from the germline V gene. V was trimmed by 1 base and J by 1 base, leaving 5 bases between them. The CDR3 bases are TGCGCCAGCAGCCAAGCGATGTCCTACGAGCAGTACTTC. This gives the protein CASSQAMSYEQYF.

This clonotype was found a few times. The DNA of the CDR3 is TGTGCCAGCAGCTTAGGAATGAGTTCCTTCCCACCCCTCCACTTT. Its translation: CASSLGMSSFPPLHF. V gene TRBV7-9 combines with J gene TRBJ1-6; D is unclear. CDR1 and CDR2 (germline): SEHNR, FQNEAQ (reference sequence). The CDR3 is 15 residues long. Trimming took 1 base from V and 11 from J, leaving 15 bases between them.

A few counts support this clonotype. The J gene is TRBJ2-5, the V gene TRBV7-8; weak D call: TRBD2 (5 bases). The CDR3 runs 13 residues. Germline V gene data show CDR1 as SGHVS and CDR2 as FQNEAQ. Trimming shortened V by 3 bases and J by 5 bases, and 10 bases separated the two germline ends. The CDR3 sequence is CASSLPPGETQYF. CDR3 DNA sequence: TGTGCCAGCAGCTTGCCCCCGGGGGAGACCCAGTACTTC.

This clonotype was seen more than once but under ten times. This rearrangement joins TRBV7-6 to TRBJ2-3; no clear D gene. Germline loops: CDR1 SGHVS, CDR2 FNYEAQ. The V and J ends lost 0 bases and 4 bases respectively, with 14 bases between them. The CDR3 contains 16 residues. The CDR3 protein is CASSLATGRVADTQYF. CDR3 in DNA: TGTGCCAGCAGCTTAGCAACGGGTAGGGTGGCAGATACGCAGTATTTT. The complete variable domain, with remaining parts taken from reference TRBV7-6 and TRBJ2-3, reads GAGVSQSPRYKVTKRGQDVALRCDPISGHVSLYWYRQALGQGPEFLTYFNYEAQQDKSGLPNDRFSAERPEGSISTLTIQRTEQRDSAMYRCASSLATGRVADTQYFGPGTRLTVL.

V gene TRBV29-1 combines with J gene TRBJ2-3, with 9 bases matching TRBD2. The length of the CDR3 is 14 residues. CDR1 and CDR2 (germline): SQVTM, ANQGSEA. Trimming removed 3 bases from V and 5 bases from J; junction bases left unmatched: 6. The CDR3 region has the DNA TGCAGCGTTGATTTTGCGGGAGGGGTAGATACGCAGTATTTT. It codes for CSVDFAGGVDTQYF.

This clonotype was detected many times. The chain combines TRBV10-3 with TRBJ2-1; D tentatively fits TRBD1 or TRBD2 (5 bases each). The CDR3 runs to 13 residues. The V end was cut by 0 bases, the J end by 9 bases, with 9 bases between. From germline, CDR1 is ENHRY and CDR2 SYGVKD. DNA of the CDR3: TGTGCCATCAGTGAGTCCAGGGACCTTGAGCAGTTCTTC. Translation gives CAISESRDLEQFF.

The table lists this clonotype with a few counts. J is TRBJ2-7 and V is TRBV5-6, with D perhaps TRBD1 or TRBD2 (6 bases each). This CDR3 spans 16 amino acids. Trimming shortened V by 4 bases and J by 2 bases, and 19 bases separated the two germline ends. CDR1 and CDR2 (germline): SGHDT, YYEEEE. DNA for the CDR3: TGTGCCAGCAGCCCGGCGGGTGGGGGGCCTGCCTACGAGCAGTACTTC. Translating gives CASSPAGGGPAYEQYF.

The rearrangement links TRBV11-2 to TRBJ2-2; 8 bases align to TRBD2. The trim removed 5 bases at V and 3 bases at J, leaving 5 bases unmatched. The CDR3 has 15 amino acids. Germline loops: CDR1 SGHAT, CDR2 FQNNGV. CDR3 amino acids: CASSQSGRDTGELFF. CDR3 sequence (DNA): TGTGCCAGCAGCCAAAGCGGGAGAGACACCGGGGAGCTGTTTTTT.

The rearrangement uses TRBV7-9 and TRBJ2-1, with 9 positions matching TRBD1. Germline assignment: CDR1 SEHNR and CDR2 FQNEAQ (reference sequence). V shed 4 bases, J shed 5 bases, and the junction held 12 bases outside the gene matches. CDR3 length equals 17 residues. The CDR3, as DNA: TGTGCCAGCAGCTCCCGCGGTGGGGACAGGGTCCACAATGAGCAGTTCTTC. Its protein is CASSSRGGDRVHNEQFF.

The gene calls are TRBV12-3 or TRBV12-4 and TRBJ2-3, with a possible D match to TRBD1 (6 bases). Between the trimmed V and J ends, which lost 3 bases and 0 bases, there was a span of 10 bases. The CDR3 spans 15 residues. The CDR3 sequence: CASSFGTTSTDTQYF. The DNA of the CDR3 is TGTGCCAGCAGTTTCGGGACAACTAGCACAGATACGCAGTATTTT.